This T cell receptor (beta chain) was identified during a study of blood T cell repertoires in COVID-19 (dated by TCRdb to 2018 to 2020). About the study as a whole: Collaborator samples came from the United States, Italy and Spain and covered acute and convalescent phases of COVID-19. A de-identified subject ID, COVID-19 status, age in years and sex were almost always included in the sample metadata. Deeply sampled blood TCRbeta repertoires from subjects exposed to, actively infected with, or recovered from COVID-19 were included in the dataset. Where available, HLA class I and class II types were taken from metadata supplied by the sample provider and were not determined by assay-based typing. The repertoires were made available in a free public database intended to serve as a resource for research on the immune response to SARS-CoV-2. Samples were obtained from the ongoing ImmuneRACE study (first 160 participants) and from over 1,000 subjects provided by 6 global collaborators. The prospective study material was composed of cDNA or gDNA derived from T cells, B-cell-depleted T cells, or PBMCs. Here is what the overall study found, with its caveats: The amount of clinical and demographic metadata varied by source and participant and was provided uncurated.

Measured from the cysteine to the phenylalanine, the CDR3 is 15 residues long. CDR3 DNA is the only sequence kept; it has 45 bases, read in frame from the first base. Trimming removed 3 bases from V and 4 bases from J; the gene matches leave 8 bases unexplained. CDR1 and CDR2, looked up from the germline V gene (reference sequence), are SGHNT and YYREEE. On this clone: Its binding antigen is unknown. The record has no base qualities; no much larger clone is one base away.

Enrolling through a virtual design, the prospective study's participants ranged in age from roughly 18 to 100 years and lived across roughly 23 United States geographic areas. In the prospective study, cohorts were assigned on the basis of participant-reported clinical history obtained from a screening survey and a study questionnaire. ImmuneRACE Cohort 3 recovered participants were defined by two consecutive negative NP/OP PCR tests, healthcare professional clearance, or symptom resolution. In the prospective study, whole blood, serum and a nasopharyngeal or oropharyngeal swab were collected from each participant by mobile phlebotomists. Additional blood draws and questionnaires over an approximately 2-month period could optionally be provided by prospective study participants. Before DNA extraction, prospective study blood samples were shipped either frozen or at room temperature. The immunoSEQ Assay, a bias-controlled multiplex PCR, was used to amplify TCRbeta CDR3 regions from genomic DNA. Processing in the source paper ran as follows. The number of nucleated cells in each sample was estimated from the amplification of reference gene primers within the assay. To quantify the absolute abundance of each unique TCRbeta CDR3 rearrangement, sequence reads were collapsed and filtered. Productive Simpson clonality was computed per sample as the square root of Simpson's diversity index over productive rearrangements. TCRdb retrieved this table from immuneACCESS and kept in-frame rearrangements only. Not all clones are present; in checked studies, unresolved V genes account for under half, and no reason is known for the remainder. The D gene and trimming were derived from the DNA, and the V and J assignments and clone size from that table. The sample table holds about 250,000 clones, of which 80% to 90% were seen once. Of the sample, approximately 4.2% falls within the top ten clones.

The sequenced sample consisted of PBMCs or T cells enriched from blood (not recorded which). The receptor was derived from a woman in her 30s who had recovered from COVID-19. The chain is assembled from TRBV5-4 and TRBJ1-2; a stretch of 8 junction bases matches TRBD1. The DNA is as follows: TGTGCCAGCAGCTCAGGACAGGGACAACTCTATGGCTACACCTTC. The resulting protein is CASSSGQGQLYGYTF. With the rest looked up from the reference TRBV5-4 and TRBJ1-2 genes rather than sequenced, the full variable domain is ETGVTQSPTHLIKTRGQQVTLRCSSQSGHNTVSWYQQALGQGPQFIFQYYREEENGRGNFPPRFSGLQFPNYSSELNVNALELDDSALYLCASSSGQGQLYGYTFGSGTRLTVV.